The T cell receptor beta chain under discussion was sequenced for a study of T-cell reconstitution after alpha-beta-depleted transplantation in children. There are 15 residues in the CDR3. Trimming pared 2 bases from V and 3 bases from J, leaving 12 bases between. CDR1 is SGHDT, CDR2 YYEEEE, per germline. Preparing the TCRbeta library involved the use of unique molecular identifiers. TCRdb processed the PCR reads anew with MiXCR; each CDR3 protein has one entry. Of about 200,000 distinct CDR3 sequences in the sample, over 15% were seen once. V and J are TRBV5-6 and TRBJ2-1; a weak D match, TRBD2 (5 bases). Here the sequenced sample was PBMCs, mostly from graft donor cells, taken 360 days after TCRalphabeta/CD19-depleted stem cell transplant. The sequence was collected from a male patient aged 2 to 9 who had a stem cell transplant for acute lymphoblastic leukemia, so the T cells may come from the graft donor. The CDR3 protein is CASSFGGEFYNEQFF. The CDR3 DNA reads TGTGCCAGCAGCTTCGGAGGAGAATTCTACAATGAGCAGTTCTTC.